The entry below describes one T cell receptor (beta chain). Its antigen is undetermined. The sample's treatment: some 20 received Ad26.COV2.S at low or high dose, single or two shots; roughly 5 received placebo; per-sample allocation not given. Following the first vaccine or placebo injection, samples were taken on day 63. Donation came from an adult in Boston who was aged 18-55 years. Data came from immunoSEQ multiplex PCR; TCRdb stores just in-frame clones and leaves some out. The sample holds 250,000 to 300,000 clones, about 90% seen once. These data are taken from a study of Ad26.COV2.S vaccination and SARS-CoV-2 variants. For the study at large: The donor participated in the COV1001 trial, in its Ad26.COV2.S arm.

General study results and limits: In TCR breadth and depth analyses, total T cell responses may have been underestimated. Vaccinees showed greater spike-specific TCR breadth than placebo recipients.

The specimen was peripheral blood, collected in a trial of Ad26.COV2.S vaccine versus placebo. This TCR derives from a person between 18 and 59 years old who received the Ad26.COV2.S COVID-19 vaccine or a placebo.

As DNA, the CDR3 is TGCGCCAGCAGCTTGGGAAGGGGGGAAAGTGAGCAGTTCTTC. This sequence encodes CASSLGRGESEQFF. The rearrangement uses TRBV5-1 and TRBJ2-1; possibly TRBD1 or TRBD2 for D (6 bases each). Germline V CDR1 and CDR2: SGHRS, YFSETQ. The CDR3 loop spans 14 amino acids. V dropped 0 bases and J dropped 9 bases, with 13 bases sitting between them.